These T cell receptor beta chains were read from a single sample in a study of shared clonotypes between healthy human individuals. Clones were read by immunoSEQ multiplex PCR, and TCRdb kept only the in-frame ones, dropping some. The repertoire holds roughly 1.4 million clones, with less than 99% as singletons. The material sequenced was naive CD4+ T cells sorted from blood. All receptors derive from a man aged 25-45 years in good health. Each CDR3 is given with its conserved first and last residue. The D gene is left open where the match is weak. Size is stated for part of the rows, as once, few or many counts, or as a class when the clone is expanded.

V,D,size,J,CDR3,DNA
TRBV2,TRBD2,-,TRBJ2-3,CASSEAPGLAGGYTQYF,TGTGCCAGCAGTGAAGCACCGGGACTAGCGGGGGGATATACGCAGTATTTT
TRBV5-1,TRBD2,once,TRBJ2-1,CASSTLTSGNEQFF,TGCGCCAGCAGCACCCTTACTAGCGGCAATGAGCAGTTCTTC
TRBV28,-,-,TRBJ2-2,CASSTGSGNTGELFF,TGTGCCAGCAGTACTGGTAGCGGTAACACCGGGGAGCTGTTTTTT
TRBV11-3,TRBD1,-,TRBJ2-4,CASSLGQGGGNIQYF,TGTGCCAGCAGCTTAGGACAGGGGGGTGGAAACATTCAGTACTTC
TRBV28,TRBD1,-,TRBJ2-2,CASRFPGTAGAGELFF,TGTGCCAGCAGATTTCCCGGGACAGCCGGCGCCGGGGAGCTGTTTTTT
TRBV29-1,-,-,TRBJ2-1,CSVLGWSSYNEQFF,TGCAGCGTTCTTGGTTGGAGCTCCTACAATGAGCAGTTCTTC
TRBV20-1,-,-,TRBJ2-7,CSATDRGEQYF,TGCAGTGCTACGGATCGAGGCGAGCAGTACTTC
TRBV15,-,-,TRBJ1-4,CATSRTGIGEKLFF,TGTGCCACCAGCAGAACAGGGATTGGGGAAAAACTGTTTTTT
TRBV5-1,TRBD2,-,TRBJ2-3,CASSPGLAEDTQYF,TGCGCCAGCAGCCCCGGACTAGCGGAAGATACGCAGTATTTT
TRBV5-6,-,-,TRBJ2-1,CASSQDSSLRYNEQFF,TGTGCCAGCAGCCAAGACAGTTCATTGAGATACAATGAGCAGTTCTTC
TRBV29-1,-,-,TRBJ2-1,CSVDGRGASSYNEQFF,TGCAGCGTTGACGGCCGCGGGGCCAGCTCCTACAATGAGCAGTTCTTC
TRBV5-1,-,-,TRBJ2-5,CASRSQGTQETQYF,TGCGCCAGCAGGTCCCAGGGAACTCAAGAGACCCAGTACTTC
TRBV11-2,-,-,TRBJ2-7,CASSLQGAGTYEQYF,TGTGCCAGCAGCTTACAAGGGGCCGGGACCTACGAGCAGTACTTC
TRBV15,TRBD2,-,TRBJ2-1,CATTPIAGYNEQFF,TGTGCCACCACCCCGATAGCGGGCTACAATGAGCAGTTCTTC
TRBV14,TRBD2,-,TRBJ2-5,CASSQRPGLPQETQYF,TGTGCCAGCAGCCAACGACCGGGACTACCTCAGGAGACCCAGTACTTC
TRBV11-2,-,once,TRBJ2-7,CASSLEPSSYEQYF,TGTGCCAGCAGCTTAGAACCTAGCTCCTACGAGCAGTACTTC
TRBV7-2,TRBD2,-,TRBJ2-3,CASSSAGGSPDTQYF,TGTGCCAGCAGCTCAGCGGGAGGTAGCCCAGATACGCAGTATTTT
TRBV5-6,-,-,TRBJ1-2,CASSPPVDYGYTF,TGTGCCAGCAGCCCGCCCGTCGACTATGGCTACACCTTC
TRBV15,-,-,TRBJ1-2,CATSRDESSYGYTF,TGTGCCACCAGCAGAGATGAAAGCAGCTATGGCTACACCTTC
TRBV7-6,TRBD2,once,TRBJ2-1,CASSRGTSGVNEQFF,TGTGCCAGCAGCCGCGGGACTAGCGGGGTCAATGAGCAGTTCTTC
TRBV5-1,-,-,TRBJ2-1,CASAQGGARNEQFF,TGCGCCAGCGCTCAGGGGGGGGCGCGCAATGAGCAGTTCTTC
TRBV29-1,-,once,TRBJ1-2,CSVEVPGVYGYTF,TGCAGCGTTGAAGTGCCAGGGGTCTATGGCTACACCTTC
TRBV6-6,-,once,TRBJ2-7,CASSRLGPYEQYF,TGTGCCAGCAGCCGCTTGGGACCCTACGAGCAGTACTTC
TRBV7-4,TRBD1,-,TRBJ1-3,CASSLVAGGNSGNTIYF,TGTGCCAGCAGCTTAGTGGCAGGGGGTAACTCTGGAAACACCATATATTTT
TRBV18,TRBD1,-,TRBJ2-1,CASSYRGSSYNEQFF,TGTGCCAGCTCATACAGGGGAAGCTCCTACAATGAGCAGTTCTTC
TRBV5-4,TRBD1,once,TRBJ2-5,CASSPRDREETQYF,TGTGCCAGCAGCCCCAGGGACAGGGAAGAGACCCAGTACTTC
TRBV4-2,TRBD1,-,TRBJ1-1,CASSRPGQKNTEAFF,TGTGCCAGCAGCCGACCGGGACAGAAGAACACTGAAGCTTTCTTT
TRBV2,-,-,TRBJ2-7,CASSERGLSYEQYF,TGTGCCAGCAGTGAAAGGGGACTCTCCTACGAGCAGTACTTC
TRBV5-1,-,-,TRBJ2-2,CASSTGTENTGELFF,TGCGCCAGCAGCACCGGGACTGAGAACACCGGGGAGCTGTTTTTT
TRBV9,TRBD2,-,TRBJ2-7,CASSVEGRGSTYEQYF,TGTGCCAGCAGCGTAGAAGGTCGCGGGAGTACCTACGAGCAGTACTTC
TRBV28,TRBD2,-,TRBJ2-1,CASSLWGPGLAGVEQFF,TGTGCCAGCAGTTTATGGGGACCGGGACTAGCGGGAGTCGAGCAGTTCTTC
TRBV28,-,-,TRBJ2-3,CASSPHDTQYF,TGTGCCAGCAGTCCTCATGATACGCAGTATTTT
TRBV2,-,-,TRBJ1-5,CASRAGFSNQPQHF,TGTGCCAGCAGGGCGGGGTTTAGCAATCAGCCCCAGCATTTT
TRBV7-8,TRBD2,-,TRBJ2-7,CASSLAPGLAGVLQYF,TGTGCCAGCAGCTTGGCGCCGGGACTAGCGGGAGTTTTGCAGTACTTC
TRBV27,-,-,TRBJ1-4,CASSSRQSKLFF,TGTGCCAGCTCCTCCCGCCAGTCAAAACTGTTTTTT
TRBV28,-,-,TRBJ1-2,CASGPPYGYTF,TGTGCCAGTGGACCCCCTTATGGCTACACCTTC
TRBV28,-,-,TRBJ2-7,CASSLRDEQYF,TGTGCCAGCAGTTTAAGGGACGAGCAGTACTTC
TRBV5-1,-,-,TRBJ1-5,CASSLDPGGNQPQHF,TGCGCCAGCAGCTTGGACCCAGGGGGCAATCAGCCCCAGCATTTT
TRBV18,-,-,TRBJ2-1,CASSPGPLGYNEQFF,TGTGCCAGCTCACCGGGACCCTTGGGGTACAATGAGCAGTTCTTC
TRBV7-2,TRBD1,once,TRBJ2-3,CAISRGTEVFITDTQYF,TGTGCCATCAGCAGGGGGACGGAGGTGTTTATCACAGATACGCAGTATTTT
TRBV5-5,-,-,TRBJ1-1,CASSLEIDTEAFF,TGTGCCAGCAGCCTGGAAATTGACACTGAAGCTTTCTTT
TRBV12-2,-,-,TRBJ1-2,CASRLVRQGASNYGYTF,TGTGCAAGTCGCTTAGTTAGACAGGGGGCGTCGAACTATGGCTACACCTTC
TRBV6-6,TRBD2,-,TRBJ2-7,CASRPSGGTYEQYF,TGTGCCAGCAGGCCTAGCGGGGGGACTTACGAGCAGTACTTC
TRBV29-1,-,-,TRBJ2-5,CSVRQYQETQYF,TGCAGCGTTAGACAGTACCAAGAGACCCAGTACTTC
TRBV4-3,-,-,TRBJ2-5,CASSQVRHQETQYF,TGCGCCAGCAGCCAAGTCCGACATCAAGAGACCCAGTACTTC
TRBV29-1,TRBD1,-,TRBJ2-3,CSVEAGGQGGDTQYF,TGCAGCGTCGAAGCCGGGGGACAGGGAGGAGATACGCAGTATTTT
TRBV5-1,TRBD2,-,TRBJ2-5,CASSLAGGETQYF,TGCGCCAGCAGTTTGGCGGGAGGGGAGACCCAGTACTTC
TRBV5-1,-,-,TRBJ2-5,CASSLGRAETQYF,TGCGCCAGCAGCCTCGGCCGCGCAGAGACCCAGTACTTC
TRBV7-6,-,-,TRBJ2-6,CASSLGAAGANVLTF,TGTGCCAGCAGCTTAGGGGCAGCTGGGGCCAACGTCCTGACTTTC
TRBV27,-,-,TRBJ2-7,CASGRQESSYEQYF,TGTGCCAGCGGGAGACAGGAAAGCTCCTACGAGCAGTACTTC
TRBV5-1,-,-,TRBJ2-7,CASSLSQSSYEQYF,TGCGCCAGCAGCTTGTCCCAGTCTTCCTACGAGCAGTACTTC
TRBV19,-,-,TRBJ2-5,CASNGGPGLQETQYF,TGTGCCAGTAATGGTGGTCCAGGCCTCCAAGAGACCCAGTACTTC
TRBV9,TRBD2,once,TRBJ2-1,CASSLGLAGGDEQFF,TGTGCCAGCAGCCTCGGACTAGCGGGAGGGGATGAGCAGTTCTTC
TRBV5-1,TRBD1,-,TRBJ2-2,CASSLERDSIPGELFF,TGCGCCAGCAGCTTGGAACGGGACAGTATCCCCGGGGAGCTGTTTTTT
TRBV7-6,TRBD2,-,TRBJ2-2,CASSLGREPGELFF,TGTGCCAGCAGCTTGGGGCGGGAGCCCGGGGAGCTGTTTTTT
TRBV7-2,-,-,TRBJ2-3,CASSLVAVTYTQYF,TGTGCCAGCAGCTTAGTGGCGGTCACGTATACGCAGTATTTT
TRBV19,-,-,TRBJ2-7,CASSLGPDYEQYF,TGTGCCAGTAGTTTGGGTCCTGACTACGAGCAGTACTTC
TRBV18,-,-,TRBJ2-5,CASSPLAGEETQYF,TGTGCCAGCTCACCCCTCGCAGGCGAAGAGACCCAGTACTTC
TRBV7-2,-,once,TRBJ2-5,CASSLDEETQYF,TGTGCCAGCAGCTTAGATGAAGAGACCCAGTACTTC
TRBV7-3,TRBD2,-,TRBJ2-1,CASSPSGRTYNEQFF,TGTGCCAGCAGTCCTAGCGGGCGAACCTACAATGAGCAGTTCTTC